One sample yielded the 23 T cell receptor beta chains listed below, sequenced in a study of control samples from healthy donors and cancer patients. Assay used: immunoSEQ multiplex PCR; TCRdb lists only in-frame clones, some missing. The table includes about 9,700 clones, roughly 93% detected once. Material for sequencing was PBMCs. These receptors were collected from a man in his fifties or sixties with colorectal cancer.

Within the sample, this clone is hyperexpanded. This rearrangement joins TRBV9 to TRBJ2-3, with 7 bases aligning to TRBD1. The CDR3 extends over 16 amino acids. The ends lost 0 bases at V and 3 bases at J; junction bases unmatched: 7. Per the germline V gene, CDR1 is SGDLS and CDR2 is YYNGEE. Here the CDR3 reads CASSVGLEGATDTQYF. CDR3 DNA sequence: TGTGCCAGCAGCGTAGGGCTTGAGGGGGCAACAGATACGCAGTATTTT.

V gene TRBV9 combines with J gene TRBJ2-7, with D maybe TRBD2 (7 bases). CDR3 length: 15 amino acids. The V gene lost 4 bases and the J gene lost 4 bases, with 18 bases spanning the gap. Per germline, CDR1 SGDLS and CDR2 YYNGEE. DNA for the CDR3: TGTGCCAGCAGCCGTGAGGGGGGGATAGGATACGAGCAGTACTTC. Translation: CASSREGGIGYEQYF.

This clone was recorded only once. This chain uses TRBV14 with TRBJ2-1, with TRBD1 matching over 9 bases. CDR3 length: 15 amino acids. After removal of 6 bases from V and 6 bases from J, the junction contained 9 bases not matched to a gene. CDR1 is SGHDN and CDR2 is FVKESK in the germline V gene. This chain's CDR3 is CASSRDRAPFNEQFF. The CDR3 region has the DNA TGTGCCAGCAGTCGGGACAGGGCTCCTTTCAATGAGCAGTTCTTC.

The sample holds one count of this clone. This chain links TRBV4-3 with TRBJ1-1; D call uncertain. V was pared by 2 bases and J by 5 bases, with 15 bases between. This CDR3 has 15 amino acids. Germline V gene lookup returns CDR1 LGHNA and CDR2 YSLEER. In nucleotides, the CDR3 is TGCGCCAGCAGCCAACTTCTACGGGGAGTGACTGAAGCTTTCTTT. This encodes CASSQLLRGVTEAFF.

The CDR3 nucleotides are TGCGCCAGCAGCTTGGCCGACTCCACCGACGAGCAGTACTTC. Amino acid sequence: CASSLADSTDEQYF. This sequence joins TRBV5-1 and TRBJ2-7; D not certain. The CDR3 sequence is 14 residues long. Looked up from germline, CDR1 is SGHRS and CDR2 is YFSETQ. Trimming stripped 0 bases from V and 5 bases from J, with 12 bases between.

V usage is TRBV11-2 and J usage is TRBJ2-2; 14 bases line up with TRBD2. V lost 4 bases, J lost 6 bases, and 7 bases stayed unmatched. Germline V CDR1 and CDR2: SGHAT, FQNNGV. CDR3 length equals 17 residues. In nucleotides, the CDR3 is TGTGCCAGCAGCTCCCCCTCGGGACTAGCGGGAGCCGGGGAGCTGTTTTTT. This encodes CASSSPSGLAGAGELFF.

This clone was seen a handful of times. This chain joins TRBV5-1 and TRBJ1-4; 7 bases agree with TRBD1. Unmatched junction bases numbered 10, after V lost 3 bases and J lost 8 bases. The germline CDR1 and CDR2 sequences are SGHRS and YFSETQ. This CDR3 spans 15 amino acids. CDR3 in DNA: TGCGCCAGCAGCTCCCAGGGGGGGGCGGAAGAAAAACTGTTTTTT. Its protein product is CASSSQGGAEEKLFF.

In its sample, this clone was seen once. The chain is built from TRBV27 and TRBJ1-4; D not resolved. The V gene's germline CDR1 is MNHEY and CDR2 SMNVEV (reference sequence). The length of the CDR3 is 20 residues. V lost 5 bases and J 4 bases, leaving 29 bases between the germline ends. The CDR3 is CASSPTTAPGLSVYNEKLFF. In nucleotides, the CDR3 is TGTGCCAGCAGTCCTACCACTGCTCCCGGCCTCTCAGTTTATAATGAAAAACTGTTTTTT.

The CDR3 protein is CASSPHPTKLFF. In nucleotides, the CDR3 is TGTGCCAGCAGTCCCCACCCGACTAAACTGTTTTTT. The chain joins TRBV28 to TRBJ1-4; no clear D. This CDR3 has 12 amino acids. Trimming took off 5 bases at V and 11 bases at J, with 12 bases between the two ends. Per germline, CDR1 MDHEN and CDR2 SYDVKM.

V and J are TRBV4-1 and TRBJ1-2; D unclear. Trimming removed 1 base at V and 4 bases at J, with 13 bases between. CDR1 and CDR2 (germline): MGHRA, YSYEKL. There are 15 residues in the CDR3. CDR3 nucleotides: TGCGCCAGCAGCCAAGGGGCTGGGCGATTCTATGGCTACACCTTC. Its protein is CASSQGAGRFYGYTF.

The CDR3 spells CASSVGSGANVLTF. The DNA for the CDR3 is TGTGCCAGCAGCGTAGGCTCTGGGGCCAACGTCCTGACTTTC. V is TRBV9 and J is TRBJ2-6, with D uncertain. V dropped 0 bases and J dropped 0 bases, with 1 base sitting between them. CDR1 is SGDLS and CDR2 is YYNGEE in the germline V gene. CDR3 size: 14 residues.

The rearrangement joins TRBV25-1 to TRBJ2-7, with no clear D. Trimming removed 8 bases from V and 7 bases from J, with 18 bases in between. Germline CDR1 reads MGHDK; CDR2 reads SYGVNS. The CDR3 runs to 13 residues. In DNA form, the CDR3 reads TGTGCCAGCTTCGGCACCACCAAGTTGGAGCAGTACTTC. Encoded protein: CASFGTTKLEQYF.

The rearrangement joins TRBV9 to TRBJ2-3; D is ambiguous. Germline loops: CDR1 SGDLS, CDR2 YYNGEE. This CDR3 is built from 11 residues. V was clipped by 0 bases and J by 4 bases, with 0 bases between them. For the CDR3, the DNA is TGTGCCAGCAGCGTAGCAGATACGCAGTATTTT. It yields the protein CASSVADTQYF.

V is TRBV6-5 and J is TRBJ2-7; possibly TRBD1 for D (6 bases). The germline V gene encodes CDR1 MNHEY and CDR2 SVGAGI. This CDR3 contains 15 residues. Deletions cut 5 bases from V and 5 bases from J, with 19 bases between. Here the CDR3 DNA reads TGTGCCAGCAGTAAGTTGGACAGCCTTGGTAACGAGCAGTACTTC. Translating it yields CASSKLDSLGNEQYF.

The rearrangement links TRBV9 to TRBJ2-7; D is unclear. Germline V gene data show CDR1 as SGDLS and CDR2 as YYNGEE. V shed 6 bases and J shed 0 bases, with 13 bases lying between them. CDR3 length equals 14 residues. CDR3 loop: CASTPTVSSYEQYF. Written as DNA, the CDR3 is TGTGCCAGCACCCCGACGGTAAGCTCCTACGAGCAGTACTTC.

The chain is built from TRBV30 and TRBJ2-5; D possibly corresponds to TRBD1 (5 bases). The CDR3 extends over 15 amino acids. Deletions cut 0 bases from V and 3 bases from J, with 14 bases between. In germline, CDR1 is GTSNPN, CDR2 SVGIG (reference sequence). The CDR3 DNA sequence: TGTGCCTGGAGTGTTTATGGGGCAGGAAAAGAGACCCAGTACTTC. Its translation is CAWSVYGAGKETQYF. The variable domain in full, with the rest retrieved from reference TRBV30 and TRBJ2-5, is SQTIHQWPATLVQPVGSPLSLECTVEGTSNPNLYWYRQAAGRGLQLLFYSVGIGQISSEVPQNLSASRPQDRQFILSSKKLLLSDSGFYLCAWSVYGAGKETQYFGPGTRLLVL.

The CDR3 DNA follows: TGTGCCAGCTCACCACCGAGGCGGGGCCAGACGAACACTGAAGCTTTCTTT. Translating gives CASSPPRRGQTNTEAFF. The gene calls are TRBV18 and TRBJ1-1; a weak D match, TRBD1 (5 bases). Deletions cut 0 bases from V and 1 base from J, with 15 bases between. Germline V CDR1 and CDR2: KGHSH, LQKENI. The CDR3 loop spans 17 amino acids.

The chain carries TRBV5-1 and TRBJ2-2, with D unresolved. CDR1 and CDR2 (germline): SGHRS, YFSETQ. The length of the CDR3 is 14 residues. Trimming removed 0 bases at V and 0 bases at J, with 3 bases between. The CDR3 sequence is CASSLATNTGELFF. CDR3 nucleotides: TGCGCCAGCAGCTTGGCCACGAACACCGGGGAGCTGTTTTTT.

The chain combines TRBV6-5 with TRBJ2-7, with 8 nucleotides matching TRBD2. Germline CDR1 is MNHEY and CDR2 is SVGAGI. V dropped 5 bases and J dropped 11; count of bases not matched to a gene: 5. The CDR3 consists of 11 residues. CDR3 bases: TGTGCCAGCAGTCCCGGGGGGGCTGAGTACTTC. Translating gives CASSPGGAEYF.

The chain joins TRBV10-3 to TRBJ2-3; a possible D gene is TRBD2 (6 bases). V dropped 3 bases and J dropped 2 bases, with 12 bases sitting between them. In germline, CDR1 is ENHRY, CDR2 SYGVKD. The CDR3 spans 15 residues. The CDR3 DNA follows: TGTGCCATCAGTGAATTGGGGCGGGACACAGATACGCAGTATTTT. Translating it yields CAISELGRDTDTQYF.

The CDR3 loop is CASETASNQPQHF. The CDR3 DNA reads as TGCGCCAGCGAGACTGCTAGCAATCAGCCCCAGCATTTT. The V and J genes are TRBV10-1 and TRBJ1-5; D is uncertain. The germline V and J ends were trimmed by 8 bases and 0 bases, with 8 bases remaining between them. The CDR3 contains 13 residues. From germline, CDR1 is WNHNN and CDR2 SYGVQD (reference sequence).

Relative to its sample, this clone is medium-sized. J is TRBJ2-7 and V is TRBV12-3 or TRBV12-4; D gene unclear. Trimming stripped 6 bases from V and 5 bases from J, with 14 bases between. CDR3 size: 13 residues. CDR3 coding DNA: TGTGCCAGCAGCTTTCAAGTGGGTCACGAGCAGTACTTC. This encodes CASSFQVGHEQYF.

This chain uses TRBV25-1 with TRBJ1-2; D may be TRBD1 (5 bases). V lost 2 bases to trimming and J lost 1 base, with 11 bases between them. CDR3 length equals 15 residues. Germline CDR1 MGHDK, CDR2 SYGVNS. This CDR3 reads CASSEPDSINYGYTF. CDR3 sequence (DNA): TGTGCCAGCAGTGAACCCGACAGCATTAACTATGGCTACACCTTC.